The sequence of this T cell receptor (beta chain) was determined in a study of T cells in localized non-small cell lung cancer. Study-wide points: Uninvolved adjacent lung had higher T cell clonality than tumor and all other tissues. Appearances in adjacent lung were noted for a median around 55 of the top 100 tumor clones.

Clones were sequenced by immunoSEQ multiplex PCR, and TCRdb holds only the in-frame ones, with some missing. The sample contains around 11,000 clones, less than 35% of which appear only once. To note about this clone: Its specificity is not known.

V shed 7 bases and J shed 7 bases, with 13 bases lying between them. Germline lookup yields CDR1 LNHDA and CDR2 SQIVND (reference sequence). The CDR3 consists of 12 residues. The TCR sequence derives from a man aged 40 to 69 with stage I lung adenocarcinoma. The rearrangement links TRBV19 to TRBJ2-5, with D perhaps being TRBD1 or TRBD2 (5 bases each). Sequences were derived from lung tumor tissue, sampled before any cancer treatment. CDR3 in DNA: TGTGCCAGTACCTCCGGGGCGGCGACCCAGTACTTC. Translating gives CASTSGAATQYF.